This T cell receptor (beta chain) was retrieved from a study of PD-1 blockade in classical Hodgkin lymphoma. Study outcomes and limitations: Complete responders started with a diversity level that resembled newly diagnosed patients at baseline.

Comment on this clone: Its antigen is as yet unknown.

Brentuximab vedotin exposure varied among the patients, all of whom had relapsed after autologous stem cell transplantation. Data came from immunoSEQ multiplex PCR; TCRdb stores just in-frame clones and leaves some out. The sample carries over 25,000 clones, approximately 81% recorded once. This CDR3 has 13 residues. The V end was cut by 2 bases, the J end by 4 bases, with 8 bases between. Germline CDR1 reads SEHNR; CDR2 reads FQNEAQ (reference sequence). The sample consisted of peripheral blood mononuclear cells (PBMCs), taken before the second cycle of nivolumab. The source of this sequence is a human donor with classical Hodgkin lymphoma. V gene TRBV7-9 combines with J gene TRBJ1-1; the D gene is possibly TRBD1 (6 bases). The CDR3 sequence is CASSLRGGTEAFF. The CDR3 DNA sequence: TGTGCCAGCAGCTTAAGAGGGGGCACTGAAGCTTTCTTT.